This T cell receptor beta chain was sequenced in a study of identical twins. This clonotype was seen ten or more times. Each CDR3 protein is one row after TCRdb ran MiXCR on the 5' RACE reads. The data hold about 900,000 distinct CDR3 sequences, with roughly an eighth observed a single time. The sample was also linked to a second study, of yellow fever vaccine responses in identical twins.

This TCR was recovered from a woman aged 18-35 years in good health. Sequencing used PBMCs.

The CDR3 DNA reads as TGCGCCAGCAGCAAAACGGGACTCCGGAACACCGGGGAGCTGTTTTTT. Its translation is CASSKTGLRNTGELFF. J is TRBJ2-2 and V is TRBV5-1, with D maybe TRBD2 (6 bases). Germline CDR1 SGHRS, CDR2 YFSETQ. Trimming left V 4 bases short and J 1 base short, with 14 bases between. The CDR3 has 16 residues.